This TCR beta chain is from a study of regulatory T cells in long-lasting Graves disease. Looking at the study overall: Graves' patients with a new diagnosis had received antithyroid drugs under 3 months. Notes on the study in general: Accuracy may have been reduced by the small sample size. Persistent patients shared more public clonotypes (fewer than 3,000) than newly diagnosed patients (around 1,000). The analysis examined peripheral blood only and excluded thyroid tissue.

This clonotype appeared a few times. Its target is not known. TCR beta libraries were built with iRepertoire HTBI primers and Arm-PCR of CDR3 regions. From the multiplex PCR reads, TCRdb called clonotypes with MiXCR, one entry per CDR3 protein. Among 550,000 or so distinct CDR3 sequences listed, 12% were seen once. Time point of the sample: newly diagnosed GD, antithyroid drugs for less than 3 months. RNA extracted from PBMCs served as the sequencing template. The sample was also linked to a second study, of T cells in Graves' hyperthyroidism and ophthalmopathy.

The source is a woman in her twenties or thirties with Graves disease. The sample consisted of peripheral blood mononuclear cells (PBMCs), taken at new diagnosis, from a patient treated with antithyroid drugs.

The DNA of the CDR3 is TGTGCCAGCATACGGGACGAACACTACGAGCAGTACTTC. Translated: CASIRDEHYEQYF. The chain joins TRBV2 to TRBJ2-7, with D perhaps assigned TRBD1 or TRBD2 (5 bases each). Trimming took off 7 bases at V and 3 bases at J, with 13 bases between the two ends. CDR3 length: 13 residues. Germline-derived CDR1 and CDR2 are SNHLY and FYNNEI.